A single sample is the source of the 8 T cell receptor beta chains below, sequenced in a study of blood T cells in healthy people across ages. PCR was performed a second time for 7 to 11 cycles using a sample-barcoded 5' primer and a J-beta primer mix. TCRdb itself ran the 5' RACE reads through MiXCR, one entry per CDR3 protein. The repertoire consists of more than 900,000 distinct CDR3 sequences, with under 35% occurring once and the leading ten covering roughly a tenth. These records were also assigned to another study, of T cells of mothers and their children.

Input material: blood. The receptor set was obtained from a woman in her thirties or forties in good health.

The genes are TRBV25-1 and TRBJ2-3; D unclear. Trimming left V 7 bases short and J 6 bases short, with 14 bases between. Germline CDR1 reads MGHDK; CDR2 reads SYGVNS. This CDR3 comprises 13 residues. The CDR3 coding sequence is TGTGCCAGCATGAGATCAGCGACCGATACGCAGTATTTT. Translation: CASMRSATDTQYF.

This clonotype was detected a few times. A much larger clone differs from this one at a single base, so this may be a read error. This chain joins TRBV6-5 and TRBJ2-7; D remains unclear. Per the germline V gene, CDR1 is MNHEY and CDR2 is SVGAGI. Trimming took 0 bases from V and 0 from J, leaving 18 bases between them. CDR3 length: 18 residues. The CDR3 here is CASSYSYLSVGLSYEQYF. In DNA form, the CDR3 reads TGTGCCAGCAGTTACTCTTATCTAAGCGTCGGCCTCTCCTACGAGCAGTACTTC.

Many counts were recorded for this clonotype. The gene calls are TRBV7-2 and TRBJ2-4; the D is unclear. The V gene lost 7 bases and the J gene lost 0 bases, with 13 bases spanning the gap. The CDR3 sequence is 15 residues long. Per germline, CDR1 SGHTA and CDR2 FQGNSA. CDR3 region: CASTEEVIAKNIQYF. In DNA form, the CDR3 reads TGTGCCAGCACAGAAGAGGTGATAGCCAAAAACATTCAGTACTTC.

This clonotype has only a few counts. This chain links TRBV7-9 with TRBJ1-2, with 11 bases matching TRBD1. V lost 4 bases, J lost 7 bases, and 8 bases stayed unmatched. The germline V gene encodes CDR1 SEHNR and CDR2 FQNEAQ (reference sequence). CDR3 length: 15 residues. The CDR3 loop reads CASSSPGQGVAGYTF. The CDR3 DNA sequence: TGTGCCAGCAGCTCACCGGGACAGGGGGTGGCTGGCTACACCTTC.

This clonotype was observed at least ten times. The chain joins TRBV29-1 to TRBJ2-7, with 8 bases identical to TRBD1. Germline trimming cut 5 bases from V and 5 bases from J; bases unmatched to any gene: 11. The germline V gene encodes CDR1 SQVTM and CDR2 ANQGSEA. The CDR3 is 14 residues long. As DNA, the CDR3 is TGCAGCGTTACCGGGACAGGCCTCTGGGACGAGCAGTACTTC. Protein product: CSVTGTGLWDEQYF.

In this sample, this clonotype turned up a few times. The V call is TRBV15, the J call TRBJ2-3; no firm D call. CDR1 and CDR2 (germline): LNHNV, YYDKDF (reference sequence). The CDR3 length is 14 residues. The V end was cut by 0 bases, the J end by 4 bases, with 8 bases between. CDR3 nucleotides: TGTGCCACCAGCAGAGATCGTCAGCCAGATACGCAGTATTTT. It encodes CATSRDRQPDTQYF.

This clonotype was observed many times. The genes are TRBV28 and TRBJ1-2, with TRBD1 matching over 7 bases. The V and J ends lost 6 bases and 0 bases, in that order; junction bases with no gene match: 4. The CDR3 is 14 amino acids. CDR1 is MDHEN, CDR2 SYDVKM, per germline. CDR3 amino acids: CASRATGSNYGYTF. The CDR3 bases are TGTGCCAGCAGGGCGACAGGGTCTAACTATGGCTACACCTTC.

Concerning this clonotype itself: A much larger clonotype is one base distant, so this may be a read error. The chain uses TRBV29-1 and TRBJ2-7, with TRBD2 matching 13 bases. The V gene's germline CDR1 is SQVTM and CDR2 ANQGSEA. This CDR3 has 15 amino acids. J lost 7 bases, V lost 5 bases, and 11 bases had no gene match. The CDR3, as DNA: TGCAGCGTTACCCCACTAGCGGGGGGGACCGATGAGCAGTACTTC. Its protein is CSVTPLAGGTDEQYF.